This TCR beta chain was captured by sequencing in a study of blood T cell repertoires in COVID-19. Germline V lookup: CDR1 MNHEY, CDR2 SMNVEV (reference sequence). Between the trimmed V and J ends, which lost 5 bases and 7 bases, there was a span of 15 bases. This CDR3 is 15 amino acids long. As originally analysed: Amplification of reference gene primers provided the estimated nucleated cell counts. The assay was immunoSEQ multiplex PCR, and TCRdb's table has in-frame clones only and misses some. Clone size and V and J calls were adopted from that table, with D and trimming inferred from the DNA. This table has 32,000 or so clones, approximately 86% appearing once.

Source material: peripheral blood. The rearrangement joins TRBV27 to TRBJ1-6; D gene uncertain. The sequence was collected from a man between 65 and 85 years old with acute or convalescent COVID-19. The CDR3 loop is CASSPRLASNSPLHF. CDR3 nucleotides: TGTGCCAGCAGTCCTAGATTGGCATCGAATTCACCCCTCCACTTT.